The sequence of this T cell receptor beta chain was determined in a study of T cell repertoires in cytomegalovirus infection. Study background: It was the public TCR beta signatures that indicated both CMV infection and matching HLA type. Study-level results: Carriage of CMV together with the relevant HLA was identifiable through cumulative public TCR beta family frequency. It was HLA-C-restricted CMV-specific TCR beta clonotypes that dominated the response ex vivo.

TCRdb recomputed calls from the reads with MiXCR, one row per CDR3 protein. The profile shows about 130,000 distinct CDR3 sequences, 20% to 30% of them singletons. Looked up from germline, CDR1 is SGDLS and CDR2 is YYNGEE. This CDR3 region has 15 residues. The V segment lost 3 bases and the J segment 10 bases; nucleotides outside the gene matches: 8. This clonotype has just a few counts. Its specificity is not known. J is TRBJ1-6 and V is TRBV9, with 9 bases identical to TRBD1. The sequence came from a human donor in good health (CMV status not recorded). Some clones in this sample may be carry-over from other donors' samples. Sequencing input: PBMCs, sequenced either directly or after in vitro stimulation (not recorded which). The CDR3, as DNA: TGTGCCAGCAGCGGATCCGGGACAGGGCCCTCACCCCTCCACTTT. Protein: CASSGSGTGPSPLHF.